Each of the 3 T cell receptor beta chains below was sequenced from the same sample in a study of blood T cell repertoires in COVID-19. Assay used: immunoSEQ multiplex PCR; TCRdb lists only in-frame clones, some missing. The profile covers about half a million clones, with 70% to 90% appearing a single time and approximately 3.2% taken by the ten largest. The sample taken for sequencing was peripheral blood. These receptors originate from a human donor in a cohort sampled during active COVID-19.

This chain uses TRBV25-1 with TRBJ2-2; D is possibly TRBD2 (5 bases). Germline values: CDR1 MGHDK, CDR2 SYGVNS. V dropped 10 bases and J dropped 3 bases, with 15 bases sitting between them. The CDR3 is made up of 14 amino acids. The CDR3 DNA sequence: TGTGCCACCCGGGGTAATCTAGACACCGGGGAGCTGTTTTTT. As protein: CATRGNLDTGELFF.

This clone was detected a few times. Other DNA sequences in the sample encode the same CDR3. The chain combines TRBV6-5 with TRBJ1-1, with 7 bases lining up with TRBD1. In germline, CDR1 is MNHEY, CDR2 SVGAGI. This CDR3 contains 15 residues. With 0 bases clipped from V and 2 bases from J, the junction kept 3 bases outside the gene matches. The CDR3 region has the DNA TGTGCCAGCAGTTACTCCGGACAGGTAAACACTGAAGCTTTCTTT. This translates into CASSYSGQVNTEAFF.

The chain recombines TRBV19 with TRBJ2-1; 15 nucleotides align to TRBD2. The junction had 10 bases not matched to a gene; V was cut back by 0 bases and J by 4 bases. Germline CDR1 LNHDA, CDR2 SQIVND (reference sequence). The CDR3 is 20 residues long. The CDR3 loop is CASSIEPRPGTSGRYNEQFF. The CDR3 bases are TGTGCCAGTAGTATAGAACCCCGACCTGGGACTAGCGGGAGGTACAATGAGCAGTTCTTC.